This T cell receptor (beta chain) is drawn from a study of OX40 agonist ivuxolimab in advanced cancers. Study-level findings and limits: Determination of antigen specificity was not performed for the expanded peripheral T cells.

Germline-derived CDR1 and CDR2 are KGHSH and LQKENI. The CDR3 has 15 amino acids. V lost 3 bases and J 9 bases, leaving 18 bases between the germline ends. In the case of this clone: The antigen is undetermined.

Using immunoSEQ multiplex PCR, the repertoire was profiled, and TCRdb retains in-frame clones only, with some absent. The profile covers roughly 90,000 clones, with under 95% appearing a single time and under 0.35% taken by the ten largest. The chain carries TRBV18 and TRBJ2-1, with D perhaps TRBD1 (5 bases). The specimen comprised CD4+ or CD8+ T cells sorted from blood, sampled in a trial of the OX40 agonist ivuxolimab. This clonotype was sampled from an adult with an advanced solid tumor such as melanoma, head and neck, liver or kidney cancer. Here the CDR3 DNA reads TGTGCCAGCTCACCCAGTAGTTCACATACAGGTGAGCAGTTCTTC. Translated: CASSPSSSHTGEQFF.